This entry concerns a single T cell receptor (beta chain). What it binds is unknown. Assay used: immunoSEQ multiplex PCR; TCRdb lists only in-frame clones, some missing. Of fewer than 85,000 clones listed, roughly nine tenths were seen once; the top ten hold 4.5% to 7%. The time point was: blood 4 weeks post-SBRT, at nephrectomy. Stated treatment: 15 Gy SBRT to primary tumor, nephrectomy 4 weeks later. This sample is drawn from a study of radiation and T cells in renal cell carcinoma. Study findings and constraints: Top tumor clonotypes rose in blood 2 weeks post-radiation, then contracted.

Trimming cost V 2 bases and J 0 bases, with 17 bases left between them. This CDR3 has 19 amino acids. Germline V gives CDR1 PRHDT, CDR2 FYEKMQ (reference sequence). The sample consisted of blood, taken from a patient whose treatment included radiotherapy and nephrectomy. The receptor was derived from a woman in her 70s with renal cell carcinoma. The rearrangement joins TRBV13 to TRBJ1-6, with D maybe TRBD1 (5 bases). Here the CDR3 DNA reads TGTGCCAGCAGCTTAAGTGGGGGAATGTTCGACTCCTATAATTCACCCCTCCACTTT. It encodes CASSLSGGMFDSYNSPLHF.